The 4 T cell receptor beta chains below were found in one sample sequenced in a study of blood T cell repertoires in COVID-19. Some clones are missing from TCRdb's copy, which holds only in-frame ones; the method was immunoSEQ multiplex PCR. The sample consists of 190,000 or so clones, 70% to 90% of them appearing once. Input material: peripheral blood. The receptors derive from a man in his 60s with COVID-19, enrolled during active disease.

The chain couples TRBV6-6 to TRBJ1-1, with D maybe TRBD1 (6 bases). From germline, CDR1 is MNHNY and CDR2 SVGAGI (reference sequence). There are 15 residues in the CDR3. The V end was cut by 6 bases, the J end by 1 base, with 15 bases between. CDR3 DNA sequence: TGTGCCAGCAGGTACCGGGACACCGAGAACACTGAAGCTTTCTTT. Protein product: CASRYRDTENTEAFF.

The chain carries TRBV7-9 and TRBJ1-4, with 9 bases matching TRBD1. The ends lost 6 bases at V and 7 bases at J; junction bases unmatched: 6. This CDR3 is built from 14 residues. The germline gives CDR1 SEHNR, CDR2 FQNEAQ (reference sequence). In DNA, the CDR3 is TGTGCCAGCAGATCAGACAGGGGGTCTGAAAAACTGTTTTTT. It specifies CASRSDRGSEKLFF.

The rearrangement joins TRBV3-1 (or the pseudogene TRBV3-2) to TRBJ1-5; 7 positions agree with TRBD1. The CDR3 contains 15 residues. Germline CDR1 reads LGHDT; CDR2 reads YNNKEL (reference sequence). V lost 0 bases and J lost 5; bases outside the gene matches: 4. CDR3 residues: CASSQDSGGHQPQHF. The CDR3 DNA reads as TGTGCCAGCAGCCAAGATTCAGGGGGACATCAGCCCCAGCATTTT.

The rearrangement uses TRBV10-3 and TRBJ1-4; possible D gene TRBD1, 5 bases. V gave up 3 bases and J gave up 8 bases, with 13 bases separating them. CDR3 length: 14 amino acids. The V gene's germline CDR1 is ENHRY and CDR2 SYGVKD. The CDR3 DNA sequence: TGTGCCATCAGTGAAAACCCGCCAGGGGAAAAACTGTTTTTT. Translated: CAISENPPGEKLFF.